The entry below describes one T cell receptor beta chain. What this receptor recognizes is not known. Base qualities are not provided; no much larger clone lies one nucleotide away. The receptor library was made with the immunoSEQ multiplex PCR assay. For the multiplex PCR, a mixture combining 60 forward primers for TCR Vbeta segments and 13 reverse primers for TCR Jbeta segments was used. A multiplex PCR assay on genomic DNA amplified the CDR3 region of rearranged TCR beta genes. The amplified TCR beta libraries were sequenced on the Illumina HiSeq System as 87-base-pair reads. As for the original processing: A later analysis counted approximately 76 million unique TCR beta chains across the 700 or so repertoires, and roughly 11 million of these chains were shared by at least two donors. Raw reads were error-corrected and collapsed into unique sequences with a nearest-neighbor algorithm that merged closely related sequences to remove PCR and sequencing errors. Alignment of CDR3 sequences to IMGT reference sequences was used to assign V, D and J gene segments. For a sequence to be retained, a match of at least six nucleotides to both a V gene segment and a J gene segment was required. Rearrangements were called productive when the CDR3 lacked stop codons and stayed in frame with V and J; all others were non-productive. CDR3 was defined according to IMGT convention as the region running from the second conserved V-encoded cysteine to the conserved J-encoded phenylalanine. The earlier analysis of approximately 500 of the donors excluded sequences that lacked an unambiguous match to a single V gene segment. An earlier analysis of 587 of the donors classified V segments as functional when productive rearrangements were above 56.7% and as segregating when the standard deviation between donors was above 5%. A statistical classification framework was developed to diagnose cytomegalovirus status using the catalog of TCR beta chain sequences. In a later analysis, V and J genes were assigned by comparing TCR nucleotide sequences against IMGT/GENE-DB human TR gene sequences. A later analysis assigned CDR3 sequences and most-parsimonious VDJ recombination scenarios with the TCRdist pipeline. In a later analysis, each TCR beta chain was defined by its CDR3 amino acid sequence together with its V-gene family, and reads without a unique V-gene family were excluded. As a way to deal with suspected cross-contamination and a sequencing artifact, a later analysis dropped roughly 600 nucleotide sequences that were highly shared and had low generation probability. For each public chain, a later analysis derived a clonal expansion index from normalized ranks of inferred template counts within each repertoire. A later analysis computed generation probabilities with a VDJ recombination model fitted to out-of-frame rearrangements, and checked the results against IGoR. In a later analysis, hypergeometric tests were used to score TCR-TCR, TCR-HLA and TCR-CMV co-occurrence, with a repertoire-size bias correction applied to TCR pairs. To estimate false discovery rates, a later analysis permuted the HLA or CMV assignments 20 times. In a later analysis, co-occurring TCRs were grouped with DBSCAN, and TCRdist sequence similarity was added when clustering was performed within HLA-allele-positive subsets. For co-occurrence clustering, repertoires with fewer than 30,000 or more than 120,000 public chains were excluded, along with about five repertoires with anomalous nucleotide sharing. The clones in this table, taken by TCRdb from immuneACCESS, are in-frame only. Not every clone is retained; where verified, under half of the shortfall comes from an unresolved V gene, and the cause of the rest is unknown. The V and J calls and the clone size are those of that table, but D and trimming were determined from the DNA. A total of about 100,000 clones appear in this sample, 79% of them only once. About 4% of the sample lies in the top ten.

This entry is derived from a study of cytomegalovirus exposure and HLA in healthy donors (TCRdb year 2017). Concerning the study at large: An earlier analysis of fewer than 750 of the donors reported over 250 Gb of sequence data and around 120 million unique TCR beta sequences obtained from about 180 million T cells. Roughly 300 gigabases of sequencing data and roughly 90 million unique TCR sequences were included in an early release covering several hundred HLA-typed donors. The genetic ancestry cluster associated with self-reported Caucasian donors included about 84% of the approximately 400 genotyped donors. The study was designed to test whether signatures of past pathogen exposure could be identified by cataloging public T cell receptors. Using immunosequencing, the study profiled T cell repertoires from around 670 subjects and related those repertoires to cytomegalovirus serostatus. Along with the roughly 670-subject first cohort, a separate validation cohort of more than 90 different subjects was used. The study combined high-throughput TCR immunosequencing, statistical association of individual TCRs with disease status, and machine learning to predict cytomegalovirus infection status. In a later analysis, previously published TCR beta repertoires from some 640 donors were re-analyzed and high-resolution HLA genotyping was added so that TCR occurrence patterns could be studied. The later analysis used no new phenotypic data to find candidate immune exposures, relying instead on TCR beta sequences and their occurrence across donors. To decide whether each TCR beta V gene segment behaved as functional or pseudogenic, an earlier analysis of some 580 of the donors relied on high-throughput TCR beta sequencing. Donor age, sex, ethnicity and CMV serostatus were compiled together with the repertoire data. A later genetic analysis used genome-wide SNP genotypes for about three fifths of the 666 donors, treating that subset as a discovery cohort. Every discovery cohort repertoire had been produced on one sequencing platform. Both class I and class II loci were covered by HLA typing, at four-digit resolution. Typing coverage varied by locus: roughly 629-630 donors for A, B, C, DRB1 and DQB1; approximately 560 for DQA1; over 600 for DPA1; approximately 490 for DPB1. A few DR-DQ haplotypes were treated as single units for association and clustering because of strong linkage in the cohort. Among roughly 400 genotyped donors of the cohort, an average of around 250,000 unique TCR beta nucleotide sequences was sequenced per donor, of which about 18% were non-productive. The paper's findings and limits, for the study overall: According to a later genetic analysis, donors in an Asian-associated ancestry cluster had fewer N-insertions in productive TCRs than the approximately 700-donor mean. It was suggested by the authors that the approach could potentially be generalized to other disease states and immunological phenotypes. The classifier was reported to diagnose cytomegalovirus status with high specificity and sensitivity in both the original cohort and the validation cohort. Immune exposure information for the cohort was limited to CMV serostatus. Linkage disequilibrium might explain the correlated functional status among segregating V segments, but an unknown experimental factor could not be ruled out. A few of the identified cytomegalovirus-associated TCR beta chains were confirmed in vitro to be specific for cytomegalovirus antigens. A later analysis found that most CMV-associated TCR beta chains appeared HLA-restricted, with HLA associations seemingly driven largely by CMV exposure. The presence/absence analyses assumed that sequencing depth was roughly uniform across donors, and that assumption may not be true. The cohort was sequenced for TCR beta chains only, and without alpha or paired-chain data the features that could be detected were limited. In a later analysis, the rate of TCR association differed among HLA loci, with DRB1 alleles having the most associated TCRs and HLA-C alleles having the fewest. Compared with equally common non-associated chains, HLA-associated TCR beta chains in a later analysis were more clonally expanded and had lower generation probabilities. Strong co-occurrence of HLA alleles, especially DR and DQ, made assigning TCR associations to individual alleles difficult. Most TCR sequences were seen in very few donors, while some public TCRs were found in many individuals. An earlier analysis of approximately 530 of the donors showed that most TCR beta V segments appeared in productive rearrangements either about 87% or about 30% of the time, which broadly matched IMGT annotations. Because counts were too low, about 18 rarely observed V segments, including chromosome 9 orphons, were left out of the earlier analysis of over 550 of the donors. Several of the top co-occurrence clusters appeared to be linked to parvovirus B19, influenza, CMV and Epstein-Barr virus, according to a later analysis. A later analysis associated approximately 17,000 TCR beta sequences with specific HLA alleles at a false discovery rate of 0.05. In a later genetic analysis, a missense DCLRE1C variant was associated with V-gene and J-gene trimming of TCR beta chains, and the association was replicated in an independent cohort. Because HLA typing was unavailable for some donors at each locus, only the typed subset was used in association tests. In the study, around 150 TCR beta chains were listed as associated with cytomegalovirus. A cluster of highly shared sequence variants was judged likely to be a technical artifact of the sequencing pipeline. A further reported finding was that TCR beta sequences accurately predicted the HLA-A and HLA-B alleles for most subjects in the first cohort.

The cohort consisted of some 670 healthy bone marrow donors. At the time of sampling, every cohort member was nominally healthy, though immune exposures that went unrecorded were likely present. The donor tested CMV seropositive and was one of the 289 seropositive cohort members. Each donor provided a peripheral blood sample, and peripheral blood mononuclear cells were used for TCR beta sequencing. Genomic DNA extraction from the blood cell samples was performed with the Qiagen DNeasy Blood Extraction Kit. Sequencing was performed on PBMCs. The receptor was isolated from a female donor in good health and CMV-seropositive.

The CDR3: CASSLVAGGTDTQYF. In nucleotides, the sequence is TGTGCCAGCAGCTTGGTAGCGGGAGGAACAGATACGCAGTATTTT. The sequence is built from TRBV5-6 and TRBJ2-3, with 10 junctional bases fitting TRBD2. The CDR3 runs 15 residues from the cysteine to the phenylalanine. Just CDR3 DNA is preserved here, 45 bases in frame from base 1. The germline V and J ends show losses of 0 bases and 3 bases respectively, and no gene match explains 1 base of the junction. The germline V gene provides CDR1 SGHDT and CDR2 YYEEEE. This CDR3, with the reference TRBV5-6 and TRBJ2-3 proteins standing in past its ends, gives the full variable domain DAGVTQSPTHLIKTRGQQVTLRCSPKSGHDTVSWYQQALGQGPQFIFQYYEEEERQRGNFPDRFSGHQFPNYSSELNVNALLLGDSALYLCASSLVAGGTDTQYFGPGTRLTVL.